A single sample is the source of the 15 T cell receptor beta chains below, sequenced in a study of identical twins. TCRdb used MiXCR to reprocess the 5' RACE reads, holding one entry per CDR3 protein. Here the sample spans roughly 250,000 distinct CDR3 sequences, approximately 7.8% being singletons. These records were also assigned to another study, of yellow fever vaccine responses in identical twins.

Sequencing was performed on CD8+ T cells sorted from blood. Every receptor here comes from a young woman in good health.

This clonotype appeared a few times. V and J are TRBV7-9 and TRBJ2-7, with D tentatively TRBD1 or TRBD2 (5 bases each). The CDR3 totals 15 residues. Looked up from germline, CDR1 is SEHNR and CDR2 is FQNEAQ (reference sequence). Trimming pared 1 base from V and 3 bases from J, leaving 13 bases between. The CDR3, as DNA: TGTGCCAGCAGCTTAGGGGACCGGGGCTTCTACGAGCAGTACGTC. Protein: CASSLGDRGFYEQYV.

This clonotype was seen ten or more times. The rearrangement joins TRBV29-1 to TRBJ2-3; 9 bases are shared with TRBD2. V lost 5 bases to trimming and J lost 4 bases; unmatched junction nucleotides: 7. Germline V gene lookup returns CDR1 SQVTM and CDR2 ANQGSEA. The CDR3 spans 14 residues. The DNA of the CDR3 is TGCAGCGTTCCCGGCGGGGGGGCCTCAGATACGCAGTATTTT. This gives the protein CSVPGGGASDTQYF.

This clonotype appeared many times. The chain links TRBV12-3 or TRBV12-4 to TRBJ2-7, with TRBD1 matching over 7 bases. CDR3 size: 15 residues. The ends lost 5 bases at V and 4 bases at J; junction bases unmatched: 11. The CDR3 sequence: CASSGLTGVVYEQYF. CDR3 DNA: TGTGCCAGCAGTGGGCTAACAGGGGTGGTATACGAGCAGTACTTC.

This clonotype appeared a few times. As DNA, the CDR3 is TGTGCCAGCAGCTTGGAGCTAGCGGGGCCCTACGAGCAGTACTTC. Translating gives CASSLELAGPYEQYF. This chain joins TRBV5-5 and TRBJ2-7; 9 nucleotides agree with TRBD2. The V gene's germline CDR1 is SGHKS and CDR2 YYEKEE (reference sequence). The junction had 3 bases not matched to a gene; V was cut back by 0 bases and J by 2 bases. This CDR3 region has 15 residues. The full variable domain, in which reference TRBV5-5 and TRBJ2-7 provide the parts outside the CDR3, is DAGVTQSPTHLIKTRGQQVTLRCSPISGHKSVSWYQQVLGQGPQFIFQYYEKEERGRGNFPDRFSARQFPNYSSELNVNALLLGDSALYLCASSLELAGPYEQYFGPGTRLTVT.

This clonotype came up many times. V and J are TRBV27 and TRBJ2-3; TRBD1 agrees at 7 bases. CDR3 length: 14 amino acids. The junction had 4 bases not matched to a gene; V was cut back by 6 bases and J by 1 base. Germline V gene sequence: CDR1 MNHEY, CDR2 SMNVEV (reference sequence). The CDR3 region has the DNA TGTGCCAGCAGATCCACAGGGGGCACAGATACGCAGTATTTT. Translated: CASRSTGGTDTQYF.

Ten or more counts support this clonotype. The rearrangement uses TRBV7-9 and TRBJ2-1, with 8 positions matching TRBD1. Germline assignment: CDR1 SEHNR and CDR2 FQNEAQ (reference sequence). The length of the CDR3 is 16 residues. The J segment lost 8 bases and the V segment lost 5 bases, leaving 14 bases of the junction unmatched. In DNA, the CDR3 is TGTGCCAGCAGCCTACTCAGGACAGGGTTTATGGATGAGCAGTTCTTC. Translation: CASSLLRTGFMDEQFF. The variable domain in full, with the rest retrieved from reference TRBV7-9 and TRBJ2-1, is DTGVSQNPRHKITKRGQNVTFRCDPISEHNRLYWYRQTLGQGPEFLTYFQNEAQLEKSRLLSDRFSAERPKGSFSTLEIQRTEQGDSAMYLCASSLLRTGFMDEQFFGPGTRLTVL.

This clonotype was seen ten or more times. V is TRBV29-1 and J is TRBJ2-7, with 7 bases identical to TRBD1. Germline assignment: CDR1 SQVTM and CDR2 ANQGSEA. Unmatched junction bases numbered 9, after V lost 7 bases and J lost 6 bases. This CDR3 is 12 amino acids long. The chain's CDR3 is CSAVRDSPEQYF. For the CDR3, the DNA is TGCAGCGCCGTCCGGGACAGTCCCGAGCAGTACTTC.

This clonotype was detected a few times. This chain links TRBV18 with TRBJ2-7; D remains unclear. The CDR3 sequence is 13 residues long. Trimming shortened V by 2 bases and J by 1 base, and 6 bases separated the two germline ends. Germline values: CDR1 KGHSH, CDR2 LQKENI. The CDR3 DNA reads TGTGCCAGCTCACCATTCAGGTCCTACGAGCAGTACGTC. Translated: CASSPFRSYEQYV.

The chain joins TRBV2 to TRBJ2-5; D uncertain. This CDR3 region has 14 residues. CDR1 and CDR2 from the germline V gene are SNHLY and FYNNEI. V was clipped by 0 bases and J by 2 bases, with 7 bases between them. CDR3 DNA sequence: TGTGCCAGCAGTGAAGCGAACAGTCAAGAGACCCAGTACTTC. It translates to CASSEANSQETQYF.

This clonotype was observed many times. The CDR3 protein is CASSQGGVNQPQHF. CDR3 DNA: TGTGCCAGCAGCCAAGGGGGCGTCAATCAGCCCCAGCATTTT. This chain connects TRBV7-8 to TRBJ1-5; 7 bases match TRBD1. The CDR3 covers 14 residues. Germline CDR1 SGHVS, CDR2 FQNEAQ. V was clipped by 5 bases and J by 3 bases; unmatched bases: 4.

In this sample, this clonotype turned up many times. The chain carries TRBV5-6 and TRBJ2-2; D is undetermined. Germline V gene sequence: CDR1 SGHDT, CDR2 YYEEEE. The V end lost 5 bases, the J end lost 3 bases, and 5 bases lay between the germline ends. CDR3 size: 12 residues. The CDR3 nucleotides read TGTGCCAGCAGTTTCTACACCGGGGAGCTGTTTTTT. It encodes CASSFYTGELFF.

This clonotype was counted between two and nine times. The chain is built from TRBV2 and TRBJ2-7, with no clear D. This CDR3 spans 16 amino acids. Germline CDR1 and CDR2: SNHLY and FYNNEI. V was shortened by 7 bases and J by 2 bases, with 21 bases between the two germline ends. The CDR3 spells CASMAFSRALPYEQYF. The CDR3, as DNA: TGTGCCAGCATGGCCTTCAGTAGGGCCCTCCCCTACGAGCAGTACTTC.

V gene TRBV7-9 combines with J gene TRBJ1-1; maybe TRBD1 (6 bases). Germline-derived CDR1 and CDR2 are SEHNR and FQNEAQ (reference sequence). This CDR3 comprises 12 residues. V was trimmed by 5 bases and J by 8 bases, leaving 12 bases between them. In nucleotides, the CDR3 is TGTGCCAGCAGCCAAGGGCAGGGGGAAGCTTTCTTT. It yields the protein CASSQGQGEAFF. Drawing the rest from reference TRBV7-9 and TRBJ1-1, the complete variable domain is DTGVSQNPRHKITKRGQNVTFRCDPISEHNRLYWYRQTLGQGPEFLTYFQNEAQLEKSRLLSDRFSAERPKGSFSTLEIQRTEQGDSAMYLCASSQGQGEAFFGQGTRLTVV.

This clonotype appeared many times. The chain employs TRBV27 and TRBJ1-2; tentative D call: TRBD1 (5 bases). The CDR3 length is 11 residues. V was shortened by 6 bases and J by 5 bases, with 7 bases between the two germline ends. The V gene's germline CDR1 is MNHEY and CDR2 SMNVEV (reference sequence). The CDR3 protein is CASRQGYGYTF. Written as DNA, the CDR3 is TGTGCCAGCAGGCAGGGTTATGGCTACACCTTC.

The chain is built from TRBV6-1 and TRBJ2-7, with D possibly matching TRBD2 (6 bases). The germline V gene has CDR1 MNHNS and CDR2 SASEGT. The CDR3 consists of 14 residues. Trimming took 2 bases from V and 2 from J, leaving 10 bases between them. CDR3 in DNA: TGTGCCAGCAGTGAAATAGGACTAACCTACGAGCAGTACGTC. This codes for CASSEIGLTYEQYV.